This T cell receptor (beta chain) was sequenced in a study of blood T cell repertoires in COVID-19. The wider study: The United States, Italy and Spain provided the acute and convalescent COVID-19 samples. In each case, the material was cDNA or gDNA derived from T cells, B-cell-depleted T cells, or PBMCs.

The junction had 7 bases not matched to a gene; V was cut back by 2 bases and J by 7 bases. From germline, CDR1 is MNHEY and CDR2 SVGEGT. The CDR3 length is 15 residues. In terms of age and location, participants ranged from roughly 18 to 100 years and lived in about two dozen US areas. Method: immunoSEQ multiplex PCR; TCRdb's copy keeps in-frame clones and lacks some. In the table there are some 340,000 clones, about four fifths of which are singletons. The chain has TRBV6-2 or TRBV6-3 and TRBJ1-2, with 10 positions matching TRBD1. The clonotype was recovered from a woman aged 50 to 60 who had recovered from COVID-19. Material: PBMCs or T cells enriched from blood (not recorded which). The CDR3 sequence is CASSYTLTGGFGYTF. For the CDR3, the DNA is TGTGCCAGCAGTTACACTTTGACAGGGGGCTTTGGCTACACCTTC.